This T cell receptor beta chain was found in a study of shared clonotypes between healthy human individuals. General study points: Sharing across four donors was highest in naive CD4 (around 5%) and lowest in memory CD8 (around 0.4%).

Terminally differentiated effector memory CD45RA+ cells were excluded from the naive CD8 cells, which were CD45RO-negative and positively selected for CCR7. 200 to 250 ng DNA, 25,000 to 30,000 T cell genomes, went into each sorted-subset replicate PCR. Sequenced by immunoSEQ multiplex PCR; TCRdb stores in-frame clones only, minus some. The repertoire consists of 1.5 million to 2.5 million clones, with around 96% occurring once and the leading ten covering more than 0.9%. On this clone: Its specificity is unknown.

Germline V gene sequence: CDR1 SGHTS, CDR2 YDEGEE. Trimming left V 4 bases short and J 2 bases short, with 18 bases between. The CDR3 runs 17 residues. What was sequenced was naive CD8+ T cells sorted from blood. The TCR was taken from a man between 18 and 35 years old in good health. The gene calls are TRBV5-8 and TRBJ2-2; D call uncertain. The CDR3, as DNA: TGTGCCAGCAGCCCCCGAGATCCATGGGGTAACACCGGGGAGCTGTTTTTT. It codes for CASSPRDPWGNTGELFF.